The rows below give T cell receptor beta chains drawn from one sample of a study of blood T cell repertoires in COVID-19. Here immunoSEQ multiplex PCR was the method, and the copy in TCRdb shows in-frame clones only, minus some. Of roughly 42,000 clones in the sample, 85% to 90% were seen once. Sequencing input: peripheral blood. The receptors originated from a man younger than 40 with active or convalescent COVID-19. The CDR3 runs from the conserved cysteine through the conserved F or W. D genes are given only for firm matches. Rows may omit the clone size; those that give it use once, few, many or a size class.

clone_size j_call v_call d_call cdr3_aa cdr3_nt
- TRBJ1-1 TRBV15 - CATLREIGVYTEAFF TGTGCCACCCTCCGCGAGATCGGAGTATACACTGAAGCTTTCTTT
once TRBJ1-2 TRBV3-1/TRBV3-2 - CASSQGPTGLYGYTF TGTGCCAGCAGCCAGGGCCCGACAGGTCTCTATGGCTACACCTTC
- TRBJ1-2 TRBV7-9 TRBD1 CASSLTTGPSNYGYTF TGTGCCAGCAGCCTTACGACAGGGCCGTCTAACTATGGCTACACCTTC
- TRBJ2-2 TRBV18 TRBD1 CASSQRTGSNTGELFF TGTGCCAGCTCACAAAGGACAGGATCGAACACCGGGGAGCTGTTTTTT
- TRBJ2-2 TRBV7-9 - CASSYPGSTGELFF TGTGCCAGCAGCTACCCCGGGAGCACCGGGGAGCTGTTTTTT
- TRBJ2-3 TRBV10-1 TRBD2 CASSASGKVSDTQYF TGCGCCAGCAGTGCTAGCGGAAAGGTATCAGATACGCAGTATTTT
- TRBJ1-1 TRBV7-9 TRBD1 CASSLRQGMNTEAFF TGTGCCAGCAGCCTAAGACAGGGTATGAACACTGAAGCTTTCTTT
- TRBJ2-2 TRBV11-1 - CASSSGEHRELFF TGTGCCAGCAGCTCCGGTGAGCACCGGGAGCTGTTTTTT
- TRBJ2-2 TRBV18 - CASSLGAWYTGELFF TGTGCCAGCTCGCTAGGGGCCTGGTACACCGGGGAGCTGTTTTTT
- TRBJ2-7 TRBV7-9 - CASSMGTSRLDEQYF TGTGCCAGCAGCATGGGGACATCCCGACTTGACGAGCAGTACTTC
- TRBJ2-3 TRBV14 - CASSQRDFFSTDTQYF TGTGCCAGCAGCCAACGGGACTTCTTTAGCACAGATACGCAGTATTTT
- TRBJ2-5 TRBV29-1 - CSVATTYQETQYF TGCAGCGTCGCTACGACATATCAAGAGACCCAGTACTTC
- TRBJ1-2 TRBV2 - CASSEAFRDHGYTF TGTGCCAGCAGTGAGGCCTTCAGGGATCATGGCTACACCTTC
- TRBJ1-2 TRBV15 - CATSRDVGYTF TGTGCCACCAGCAGAGATGTAGGCTACACCTTC